This entry lists 26 T cell receptor beta chains sequenced from one sample in a study of Ad26.COV2.S vaccination and SARS-CoV-2 variants (dated by TCRdb to about 2021). This specimen's treatment or condition label, interpreted: roughly 19 received Ad26.COV2.S at low or high dose, single or two shots; 5 received placebo; per-sample allocation not given. For vaccine and placebo recipients, repertoires were sequenced using samples collected on day 63 after the first injection. To prepare the library, the immunoSEQ multiplex PCR assay was applied. TCRdb took this table from immuneACCESS and kept in-frame rearrangements with V and J called. Such tables lack part of the clones; where checked against another copy, unresolved V genes explain under half of the gap, and the rest is unexplained. Across this sample there are about 390,000 clones, with 70% to 90% seen only once. The leading ten clones occupy roughly 3.2% of the sample.

The specimen was peripheral blood, collected in a trial of Ad26.COV2.S vaccine versus placebo. These receptors were taken from a person aged 18-60 years who received the Ad26.COV2.S COVID-19 vaccine or a placebo.

The chain carries TRBV28 and TRBJ1-3; no clear D. This CDR3 spans 12 amino acids. Trimming took off 7 bases at V and 4 bases at J, with 8 bases between the two ends. Germline-derived CDR1 and CDR2 are MDHEN and SYDVKM. The CDR3 DNA reads TGTGCCAGCACCCCCCCCGGAAACACCATATATTTT. As protein: CASTPPGNTIYF.

The V call is TRBV9, the J call TRBJ2-1, with 9 bases identical to TRBD1. This CDR3 is 14 amino acids long. Germline CDR1 is SGDLS and CDR2 is YYNGEE. Trimming at V came to 10 bases and at J to 4 bases, leaving 9 bases not matched to a gene. DNA for the CDR3: TGTGCCTACCGAACAGACAGGGGGTACAATGAGCAGTTCTTC. This sequence encodes CAYRTDRGYNEQFF.

This clone was seen once. The V gene is TRBV19, the J gene TRBJ2-3, with D uncertain. Germline-derived CDR1 and CDR2 are LNHDA and SQIVND (reference sequence). With 3 bases removed from V and 6 bases from J, the gap between germline ends came to 13 bases. CDR3 length: 14 amino acids. In DNA form, the CDR3 reads TGTGCCAGTAGTATGCTAGAAATAACCGATACGCAGTATTTT. Its protein product is CASSMLEITDTQYF.

There are a few counts of this clone. The chain uses TRBV3-1 (or the pseudogene TRBV3-2) and TRBJ1-1; D is possibly TRBD1 (5 bases). Trimming shortened V by 4 bases and J by 6 bases, and 15 bases separated the two germline ends. Germline CDR1 and CDR2: LGHDT and YNNKEL (reference sequence). The CDR3 runs 14 residues. CDR3 in amino acids: CASSPQPGGAEAFF. CDR3 nucleotides: TGTGCCAGCAGCCCTCAACCGGGAGGGGCTGAAGCTTTCTTT.

The chain combines TRBV28 with TRBJ1-6; a possible D gene is TRBD1 (5 bases). The CDR3 spans 13 residues. Germline V gene sequence: CDR1 MDHEN, CDR2 SYDVKM. Trimming pared 6 bases from V and 12 bases from J, leaving 15 bases between. The CDR3 reads CASSAFAGGPLHF. The CDR3 DNA is TGTGCCAGCAGCGCATTTGCTGGGGGACCCCTCCACTTT.

This clone was counted only a few times. The V call is TRBV6-1, the J call TRBJ1-5; 9 bases are shared with TRBD1. The ends lost 3 bases at V and 1 base at J; junction bases unmatched: 10. The CDR3 loop spans 18 amino acids. The V gene's germline CDR1 is MNHNS and CDR2 SASEGT. The CDR3 region has the DNA TGTGCCAGCAGTGACCGGGACAGGGCGACTTGGAGCAATCAGCCCCAGCATTTT. It specifies CASSDRDRATWSNQPQHF.

The chain combines TRBV6-2 or TRBV6-3 with TRBJ1-4; D is undetermined. The CDR3 has 14 amino acids. V was shortened by 5 bases and J by 10 bases, with 17 bases between the two germline ends. CDR1 is MNHEY and CDR2 is SVGEGT in the germline V gene. The CDR3 nucleotides read TGTGCCAGCAGTCCATGGGCAGGCTTGGGAAAACTGTTTTTT. Residues: CASSPWAGLGKLFF.

The rearrangement uses TRBV27 and TRBJ1-2; D is undetermined. The germline CDR1 and CDR2 sequences are MNHEY and SMNVEV (reference sequence). V lost 3 bases, J lost 4 bases, and 12 bases lay in between. CDR3 size: 14 residues. Written as DNA, the CDR3 is TGTGCCAGCAGTTTGGAGGGCGGGATCTATGGCTACACCTTC. Encoded protein: CASSLEGGIYGYTF.

V usage is TRBV29-1 and J usage is TRBJ1-4; no reliable D call. The CDR3 is 13 residues long. Trimming stripped 4 bases from V and 0 bases from J, with 6 bases between. Germline-derived CDR1 and CDR2 are SQVTM and ANQGSEA. CDR3 sequence reads: CSVGVATNEKLFF. In nucleotides, the CDR3 is TGCAGCGTTGGGGTAGCAACTAATGAAAAACTGTTTTTT.

The V gene is TRBV7-2, the J gene TRBJ1-4, with D possibly TRBD1 on 6 matching bases. The germline gives CDR1 SGHTA, CDR2 FQGNSA. Between the trimmed V and J ends, which lost 5 bases and 4 bases, there was a span of 14 bases. This CDR3 region has 15 residues. CDR3 loop: CASSGKTGINEKLFF. The CDR3 bases are TGTGCCAGCAGCGGGAAAACAGGGATTAATGAAAAACTGTTTTTT.

The chain is built from TRBV11-2 and TRBJ1-2; no clear D gene. Trimming pared 4 bases from V and 7 bases from J, leaving 16 bases between. Germline CDR1 reads SGHAT; CDR2 reads FQNNGV. The CDR3 consists of 14 residues. The CDR3: CASSSTWTQPGYTF. In DNA, the CDR3 is TGTGCCAGCAGCTCCACCTGGACGCAACCTGGCTACACCTTC.

This clone has just a few counts. The chain combines TRBV7-2 with TRBJ1-2, with 7 bases aligning to TRBD1. Germline CDR1 and CDR2: SGHTA and FQGNSA. The CDR3 extends over 13 amino acids. J was trimmed by 8 bases and V by 4 bases; bases with no gene match: 7. The CDR3 sequence is CASSSQGIRGYTF. The CDR3 nucleotides are TGTGCCAGCAGCTCACAGGGGATCCGGGGCTACACCTTC.

The rearrangement uses TRBV4-1 and TRBJ2-5; no firm D call. The CDR3 sequence is 13 residues long. The V and J ends lost 0 bases and 5 bases respectively, with 7 bases between them. CDR1 is MGHRA and CDR2 is YSYEKL in the germline V gene. CDR3 amino acids: CASSQDWWETQYF. In DNA, the CDR3 is TGCGCCAGCAGCCAAGATTGGTGGGAGACCCAGTACTTC.

V gene TRBV7-9 combines with J gene TRBJ1-6, with D possibly TRBD1 on 5 matching bases. Germline V gives CDR1 SEHNR, CDR2 FQNEAQ (reference sequence). CDR3 length: 15 residues. V gave up 2 bases and J gave up 10 bases, with 15 bases separating them. The CDR3 protein is CASSLWQGLGSPLHF. DNA for the CDR3: TGTGCCAGCAGCTTATGGCAGGGTTTGGGATCACCCCTCCACTTT. Complete variable domain (other parts from reference TRBV7-9 and TRBJ1-6): DTGVSQNPRHKITKRGQNVTFRCDPISEHNRLYWYRQTLGQGPEFLTYFQNEAQLEKSRLLSDRFSAERPKGSFSTLEIQRTEQGDSAMYLCASSLWQGLGSPLHFGNGTRLTVT.

V gene TRBV24-1 combines with J gene TRBJ2-7; D not resolved. Per the germline V gene, CDR1 is KGHDR and CDR2 is SFDVKD. Trimming removed 3 bases at V and 6 bases at J, with 20 bases between. CDR3 length: 16 amino acids. This chain's CDR3 is CATSDRLNSLHCEQYF. The CDR3 nucleotides read TGTGCCACCAGTGATAGGCTTAATTCTCTCCATTGCGAGCAGTACTTC.

V and J are TRBV3-1 (or the pseudogene TRBV3-2) and TRBJ2-7, with 7 bases identical to TRBD1. Looked up from germline, CDR1 is LGHDT and CDR2 is YNNKEL (reference sequence). This CDR3 has 14 residues. Losses at the gene ends were 5 bases for V and 3 bases for J; bases not matched to a gene: 7. In DNA, the CDR3 is TGTGCCAGCAGCTACAGGGGCCGGGTCTACGAGCAGTACTTC. This translates into CASSYRGRVYEQYF.

This sequence joins TRBV18 and TRBJ2-1; 7 positions agree with TRBD1. The J segment lost 3 bases and the V segment lost 4 bases, leaving 6 bases of the junction unmatched. This CDR3 is built from 15 residues. CDR1 is KGHSH and CDR2 is LQKENI in the germline V gene. CDR3 in DNA: TGTGCCAGCTCACGAACAGGGGAGATCTACAATGAGCAGTTCTTC. It translates to CASSRTGEIYNEQFF.

V gene TRBV11-3 combines with J gene TRBJ2-1; 11 positions match TRBD2. The CDR3 runs 14 residues. The V gene end was trimmed by 3 bases and the J gene end by 6 bases; junction bases not matched to a gene: 1. Germline loops: CDR1 SGHNT, CDR2 YENEEA. The CDR3 bases are TGTGCCAGCAGCTTTAGCGGGGGGGCCAATGAGCAGTTCTTC. Residues: CASSFSGGANEQFF.

The chain is built from TRBV6-5 and TRBJ1-1; D is unresolved. V was pared by 8 bases and J by 3 bases, with 13 bases between. Germline V lookup: CDR1 MNHEY, CDR2 SVGAGI. The length of the CDR3 is 13 residues. The CDR3, as DNA: TGTGCCAGCCAGCAAGGGTACCACACTGAAGCTTTCTTT. Translation: CASQQGYHTEAFF.

This clone appeared once. For the CDR3, the DNA is TGTGCCAGCGGGCACGGGATGAACACTGAAGCTTTCTTT. Amino acid sequence: CASGHGMNTEAFF. The genes are TRBV2 and TRBJ1-1; no clear D. Trimming shortened V by 8 bases and J by 0 bases, and 10 bases separated the two germline ends. Germline V CDR1 and CDR2: SNHLY, FYNNEI. The CDR3 covers 13 residues. The complete variable domain, with remaining parts taken from reference TRBV2 and TRBJ1-1, reads EPEVTQTPSHQVTQMGQEVILRCVPISNHLYFYWYRQILGQKVEFLVSFYNNEISEKSEIFDDQFSVERPDGSNFTLKIRSTKLEDSAMYFCASGHGMNTEAFFGQGTRLTVV.

The chain recombines TRBV6-5 with TRBJ1-5; perhaps TRBD1 as D (6 bases). V was trimmed by 3 bases and J by 0 bases, leaving 9 bases between them. The V gene's germline CDR1 is MNHEY and CDR2 SVGAGI. The length of the CDR3 is 15 residues. This CDR3 reads CASSYDRTSNQPQHF. The CDR3 coding sequence is TGTGCCAGCAGTTATGACAGGACTAGCAATCAGCCCCAGCATTTT.

The chain combines TRBV6-5 with TRBJ1-6, with D maybe TRBD1 (5 bases). Germline V CDR1 and CDR2: MNHEY, SVGAGI. This CDR3 spans 14 amino acids. The V end was cut by 3 bases, the J end by 5 bases, with 8 bases between. The CDR3 DNA is TGTGCCAGCAGTTATGGCAGGGATAATTCACCCCTCCACTTT. It yields the protein CASSYGRDNSPLHF.

The genes are TRBV5-1 and TRBJ1-4, with 7 bases matching TRBD1. Germline V gives CDR1 SGHRS, CDR2 YFSETQ. J gave up 7 bases and V 3 bases, and 9 bases lay outside the gene matches. The CDR3 runs to 15 residues. CDR3 nucleotide sequence: TGCGCCAGCAGCTGGGGAGACAGGGAGGGTGAAAAACTGTTTTTT. It codes for CASSWGDREGEKLFF. The whole variable domain, remainder taken from reference TRBV5-1 and TRBJ1-4, is KAGVTQTPRYLIKTRGQQVTLSCSPISGHRSVSWYQQTPGQGLQFLFEYFSETQRNKGNFPGRFSGRQFSNSRSEMNVSTLELGDSALYLCASSWGDREGEKLFFGSGTQLSVL.

The V call is TRBV12-3 or TRBV12-4, the J call TRBJ1-1; TRBD1 is a possible D gene (6 bases). Trimming left V 4 bases short and J 7 bases short, with 10 bases between. The CDR3 covers 12 residues. CDR3 sequence: CASSSGQSEAFF. DNA of the CDR3: TGTGCCAGCAGTTCCGGACAGAGTGAAGCTTTCTTT.

The CDR3 protein is CASSLEGGQGRYGYTF. Here the CDR3 DNA reads TGTGCCAGCAGCTTAGAAGGGGGACAGGGGCGCTATGGCTACACCTTC. The genes are TRBV7-9 and TRBJ1-2; 10 bases fit TRBD1. Trimming at V came to 1 base and at J to 4 bases, leaving 6 bases not matched to a gene. The CDR3 runs 16 residues. CDR1 is SEHNR, CDR2 FQNEAQ, per germline (reference sequence).

The chain links TRBV6-5 to TRBJ2-1; TRBD1 is a possible D gene (5 bases). CDR1 MNHEY and CDR2 SVGAGI come from the germline V gene. CDR3 length: 11 residues. V lost 8 bases and J lost 7, with 9 bases in between. This CDR3 reads CASYRGNEQFF. The CDR3 nucleotides read TGTGCCAGCTATAGGGGTAATGAGCAGTTCTTC.